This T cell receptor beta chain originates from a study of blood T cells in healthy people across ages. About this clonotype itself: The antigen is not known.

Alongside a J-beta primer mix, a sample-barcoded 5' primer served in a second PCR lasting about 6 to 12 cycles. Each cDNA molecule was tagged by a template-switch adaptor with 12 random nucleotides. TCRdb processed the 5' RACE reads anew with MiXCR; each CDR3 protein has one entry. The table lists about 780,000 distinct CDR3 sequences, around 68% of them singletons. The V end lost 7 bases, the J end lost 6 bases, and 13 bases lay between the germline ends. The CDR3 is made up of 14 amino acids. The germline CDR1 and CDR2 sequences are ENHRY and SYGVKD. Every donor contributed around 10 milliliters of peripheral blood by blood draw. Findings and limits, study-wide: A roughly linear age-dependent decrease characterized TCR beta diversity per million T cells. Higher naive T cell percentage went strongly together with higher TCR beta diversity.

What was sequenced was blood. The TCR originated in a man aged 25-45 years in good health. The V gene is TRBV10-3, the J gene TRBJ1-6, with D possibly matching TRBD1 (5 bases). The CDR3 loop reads CAIKPTGFNSPLHF. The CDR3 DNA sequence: TGTGCCATCAAACCAACAGGCTTTAATTCACCCCTCCACTTT.